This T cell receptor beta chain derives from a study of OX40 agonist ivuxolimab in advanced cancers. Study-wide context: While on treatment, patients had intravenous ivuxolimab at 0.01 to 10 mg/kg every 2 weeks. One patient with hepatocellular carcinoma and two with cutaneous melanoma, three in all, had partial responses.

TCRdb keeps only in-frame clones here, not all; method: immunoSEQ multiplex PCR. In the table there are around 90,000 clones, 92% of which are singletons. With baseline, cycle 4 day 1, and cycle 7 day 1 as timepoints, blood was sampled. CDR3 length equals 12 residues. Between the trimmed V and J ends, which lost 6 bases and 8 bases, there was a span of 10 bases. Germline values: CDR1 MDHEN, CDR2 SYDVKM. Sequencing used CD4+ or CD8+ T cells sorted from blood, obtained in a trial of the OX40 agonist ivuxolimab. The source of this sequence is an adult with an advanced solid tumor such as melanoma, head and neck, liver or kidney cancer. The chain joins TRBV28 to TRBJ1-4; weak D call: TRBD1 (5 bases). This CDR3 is CASSQGNEKLFF. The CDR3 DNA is TGTGCCAGCAGCCAGGGTAACGAAAAACTGTTTTTT. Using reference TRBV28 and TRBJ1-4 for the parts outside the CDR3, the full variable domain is DVKVTQSSRYLVKRTGEKVFLECVQDMDHENMFWYRQDPGLGLRLIYFSYDVKMKEKGDIPEGYSVSREKKERFSLILESASTNQTSMYLCASSQGNEKLFFGSGTQLSVL.